This entry lists 3 T cell receptor beta chains sequenced from one sample in a study of control samples from healthy donors and cancer patients. Profiled with immunoSEQ multiplex PCR; TCRdb holds only in-frame clones, not every one. Of about 42,000 clones listed, less than 85% are singletons. Sequenced material: blood. Receptor source: a man in his sixties in good health.

This chain uses TRBV7-9 with TRBJ2-2; unclear D gene. The CDR3 has 14 amino acids. With 6 bases removed from V and 1 base from J, the gap between germline ends came to 9 bases. Per germline, CDR1 SEHNR and CDR2 FQNEAQ (reference sequence). DNA of the CDR3: TGTGCCAGCAGTAGGACGGTGAACACCGGGGAGCTGTTTTTT. Protein product: CASSRTVNTGELFF. Together with reference TRBV7-9 and TRBJ2-2, the CDR3 gives the full variable domain: DTGVSQNPRHKITKRGQNVTFRCDPISEHNRLYWYRQTLGQGPEFLTYFQNEAQLEKSRLLSDRFSAERPKGSFSTLEIQRTEQGDSAMYLCASSRTVNTGELFFGEGSRLTVL.

The chain uses TRBV5-6 and TRBJ1-1; 7 nucleotides align to TRBD1. The CDR3 covers 14 residues. Germline CDR1 reads SGHDT; CDR2 reads YYEEEE. The junction had 4 bases not matched to a gene; V was cut back by 4 bases and J by 1 base. CDR3 amino acids: CASSRDRANTEAFF. Written as DNA, the CDR3 is TGTGCCAGCAGCCGGGACAGAGCGAACACTGAAGCTTTCTTT.

The chain links TRBV7-3 to TRBJ2-1, with 13 bases that match TRBD2. CDR3 length: 19 amino acids. Germline CDR1 and CDR2: SGHTA and FQGTGA. V lost 3 bases and J lost 0; bases outside the gene matches: 8. CDR3 nucleotide sequence: TGTGCCAGCAGCTTGGGGACTAGCGGGACGACTAGCTCCTACAATGAGCAGTTCTTC. It codes for CASSLGTSGTTSSYNEQFF.